The next 21 T cell receptor beta chains were all read from a single sample in a study of T cells in localized non-small cell lung cancer. Clones were read by immunoSEQ multiplex PCR, and TCRdb kept only the in-frame ones, dropping some. The sample includes 1,500 or so clones, 20% to 30% seen only once; the top ten take around 9.8%. The specimen comprised lung tumor tissue, sampled before any cancer treatment. The receptors here all came from a male donor aged 60 or over with stage II squamous cell lung carcinoma.

The chain recombines TRBV19 with TRBJ2-7, with 9 bases identical to TRBD1. V lost 5 bases and J lost 3; bases outside the gene matches: 11. The length of the CDR3 is 16 residues. The germline V gene has CDR1 LNHDA and CDR2 SQIVND (reference sequence). CDR3: CASSLRQHRGHYEQYF. As DNA, the CDR3 is TGTGCCAGTAGTCTCAGGCAGCACAGGGGGCACTACGAGCAGTACTTC.

This clone was counted only a few times. J is TRBJ2-2 and V is TRBV2; D is undetermined. CDR1 and CDR2 from the germline V gene are SNHLY and FYNNEI. This CDR3 region has 15 residues. With 4 bases removed from V and 3 bases from J, the gap between germline ends came to 12 bases. The DNA of the CDR3 is TGTGCCAGCAGTGCCCGGCAGGTCCACACCGGGGAGCTGTTTTTT. Translation: CASSARQVHTGELFF.

The genes are TRBV30 and TRBJ2-3; 8 positions agree with TRBD2. There are 15 residues in the CDR3. Looked up from germline, CDR1 is GTSNPN and CDR2 is SVGIG (reference sequence). V lost 1 base, J lost 3 bases, and 6 bases stayed unmatched. The CDR3 sequence is CAWSGTSFLTDTQYF. The CDR3 region has the DNA TGTGCCTGGAGTGGGACTAGCTTTTTGACAGATACGCAGTATTTT.

This clone has a handful of counts. The chain uses TRBV6-8 and TRBJ2-5; D tentatively fits TRBD1 or TRBD2 (5 bases each). CDR3 length equals 14 residues. Germline CDR1 reads MNHGY; CDR2 reads SAAAGT. Trimming took 6 bases from V and 2 from J, leaving 13 bases between them. This chain's CDR3 is CASRQGGPQETQYF. The CDR3 DNA is TGTGCCAGCAGGCAGGGCGGGCCACAAGAGACCCAGTACTTC.

The chain is built from TRBV28 and TRBJ2-2; maybe TRBD1 (5 bases). Deletions cut 3 bases from V and 3 bases from J, with 14 bases between. This CDR3 contains 16 residues. The V gene's germline CDR1 is MDHEN and CDR2 SYDVKM. CDR3 protein: CASSFAGRAHTGELFF. The DNA for the CDR3 is TGTGCCAGCAGTTTCGCTGGCAGGGCCCACACCGGGGAGCTGTTTTTT.

Sample share makes this clone medium-sized (0.01 to 0.1%). The chain combines TRBV6-8 with TRBJ1-1, with D maybe TRBD1 (5 bases). The CDR3 is 15 amino acids. Trimming pared 7 bases from V and 2 bases from J, leaving 17 bases between. Germline values: CDR1 MNHGY, CDR2 SAAAGT. CDR3 DNA: TGTGCCAGCATCCTACTAGGGGCAGATAACACTGAAGCTTTCTTT. Its protein product is CASILLGADNTEAFF.

This clone was counted between two and nine times. The chain is built from TRBV11-3 and TRBJ1-1; D is ambiguous. V gave up 5 bases and J gave up 1 base, with 11 bases separating them. Germline CDR1 SGHNT, CDR2 YENEEA. This CDR3 is built from 14 residues. The DNA for the CDR3 is TGTGCCAGCAGCAGACTGGACGGGAACACTGAAGCTTTCTTT. Its translation is CASSRLDGNTEAFF.

This clone is termed medium-sized. The gene calls are TRBV6-8 and TRBJ2-2; 9 positions match TRBD1. The V segment lost 0 bases and the J segment 5 bases; nucleotides outside the gene matches: 7. The CDR3 is 17 amino acids. In germline, CDR1 is MNHGY, CDR2 SAAAGT. The CDR3 DNA is TGTGCCAGCAGTTACTCGGGACAGGGTGTCAGGACCGGGGAGCTGTTTTTT. The encoded protein is CASSYSGQGVRTGELFF.

The rearrangement joins TRBV28 to TRBJ2-3, with D perhaps matching TRBD2 (5 bases). With 1 base removed from V and 0 bases from J, the gap between germline ends came to 14 bases. Germline V lookup: CDR1 MDHEN, CDR2 SYDVKM. This CDR3 has 17 amino acids. In DNA, the CDR3 is TGTGCCAGCAGTTTATTGCCAGCGGCAATTAGCACAGATACGCAGTATTTT. This encodes CASSLLPAAISTDTQYF.

The J gene is TRBJ2-1, the V gene TRBV19; D possibly corresponds to TRBD1 (6 bases). V was pared by 6 bases and J by 6 bases, with 12 bases between. This CDR3 spans 13 amino acids. Germline V CDR1 and CDR2: LNHDA, SQIVND (reference sequence). CDR3 sequence reads: CASRDRTVNEQFF. Written as DNA, the CDR3 is TGTGCCAGTAGAGACAGGACGGTCAATGAGCAGTTCTTC.

V usage is TRBV11-3 and J usage is TRBJ1-1, with D perhaps TRBD1 (5 bases). The V gene lost 3 bases and the J gene lost 0 bases, with 14 bases spanning the gap. CDR1 is SGHNT and CDR2 is YENEEA in the germline V gene. This CDR3 region has 16 residues. Here the CDR3 reads CASSLGQGRLNTEAFF. CDR3 nucleotides: TGTGCCAGCAGCTTGGGGCAGGGCCGATTGAACACTGAAGCTTTCTTT.

The V and J genes are TRBV29-1 and TRBJ2-3; D unresolved. CDR1 and CDR2 (germline): SQVTM, ANQGSEA. Between the trimmed V and J ends, which lost 0 bases and 3 bases, there was a span of 4 bases. This CDR3 has 12 residues. The CDR3 coding sequence is TGCAGCGTTGAAGAGGGAACAGATACGCAGTATTTT. Translating gives CSVEEGTDTQYF.

This clone is classed as medium-sized. The V and J genes are TRBV11-3 and TRBJ2-1; D could derive from TRBD1 or TRBD2 (5 bases each). The CDR3 loop spans 15 amino acids. Deletions cut 2 bases from V and 9 bases from J, with 17 bases between. Germline CDR1 and CDR2: SGHNT and YENEEA. The CDR3, as DNA: TGTGCCAGCAGCTTACAGGGTTTTGCAGAGGGTGAGCAGTTCTTC. It translates to CASSLQGFAEGEQFF.

This clone was seen only a few times. The V call is TRBV6-8, the J call TRBJ1-2; a weak D match, TRBD1 (6 bases). The CDR3 consists of 14 residues. Trimming removed 0 bases from V and 4 bases from J, with 9 bases in between. Germline V gene data show CDR1 as MNHGY and CDR2 as SAAAGT. The chain's CDR3 is CASSYSQGSYGYTF. CDR3 nucleotides: TGTGCCAGCAGTTACTCTCAGGGGTCCTATGGCTACACCTTC.

A single count supports this clone. The J gene is TRBJ2-1, the V gene TRBV5-1, with D perhaps assigned TRBD1 or TRBD2 (6 bases each). With 4 bases removed from V and 0 bases from J, the gap between germline ends came to 11 bases. Germline values: CDR1 SGHRS, CDR2 YFSETQ. CDR3 length: 15 amino acids. The CDR3 DNA is TGCGCCAGCAGCCGAGGAGGGGGCTCCTACAATGAGCAGTTCTTC. It encodes CASSRGGGSYNEQFF.

J is TRBJ1-5 and V is TRBV10-3, with D possibly being TRBD1 (6 bases). The CDR3 length is 17 residues. The V end lost 0 bases, the J end lost 3 bases, and 15 bases lay between the germline ends. Germline V gives CDR1 ENHRY, CDR2 SYGVKD. CDR3 sequence reads: CAISESSSGQINQPQHF. The CDR3 bases are TGTGCCATCAGTGAGTCGTCGTCTGGACAGATCAATCAGCCCCAGCATTTT.

The V call is TRBV6-8, the J call TRBJ1-3; no clear D. V lost 7 bases and J 4 bases, leaving 14 bases between the germline ends. CDR1 and CDR2 (germline): MNHGY, SAAAGT. The CDR3 contains 14 residues. The CDR3 region is CASTPVNTGNTIYF. The CDR3 DNA sequence: TGTGCCAGCACCCCCGTTAATACGGGAAACACCATATATTTT.

This clone has only a few counts. This chain joins TRBV6-8 and TRBJ1-5; the match to TRBD1 covers 9 bases. Germline CDR1 MNHGY, CDR2 SAAAGT. This CDR3 is 15 amino acids long. Losses at the gene ends were 5 bases for V and 7 bases for J; bases not matched to a gene: 9. The CDR3 loop reads CASSTTGGARQPQHF. The CDR3, as DNA: TGTGCCAGCAGTACTACAGGGGGCGCGAGGCAGCCCCAGCATTTT.

Relative to its sample, this clone is large. The chain couples TRBV6-8 to TRBJ1-1; D is perhaps TRBD1 (5 bases). The CDR3 spans 14 residues. Germline CDR1 is MNHGY and CDR2 is SAAAGT. The V and J ends lost 2 bases and 4 bases respectively, with 11 bases between them. The CDR3, as DNA: TGTGCCAGCAGTTACCTCGGGGGGGGCACTGAAGCTTTCTTT. It is translated as CASSYLGGGTEAFF.

In its sample, this clone was seen a few times. The chain carries TRBV19 and TRBJ2-5, with 9 bases lining up with TRBD1. The CDR3 spans 15 residues. V gave up 7 bases and J gave up 2 bases; unmatched junction bases: 8. Germline V gives CDR1 LNHDA, CDR2 SQIVND (reference sequence). This CDR3 is CASMGVDRGQETQYF. CDR3 nucleotide sequence: TGTGCCAGTATGGGGGTTGACAGGGGGCAAGAGACCCAGTACTTC.

The CDR3 coding sequence is TGTGCCAGCAGCCAAACAAGAACTAGCGGCTCTCGCCCTTACATCAATGAGCAGTTCTTC. Translating gives CASSQTRTSGSRPYINEQFF. The rearrangement joins TRBV6-8 to TRBJ2-1; 8 nucleotides line up with TRBD2. The CDR3 totals 20 residues. Trimming cost V 6 bases and J 6 bases; bases outside gene matches: 25. Germline V gene lookup returns CDR1 MNHGY and CDR2 SAAAGT.